This record looks at one T cell receptor beta chain sequence and its context. This specimen comes from a study of blood T cell repertoires in COVID-19. Study as a whole: Both acute and convalescent COVID-19 samples were obtained from the United States, Italy and Spain. Nucleic acid was either cDNA or gDNA, and it came from T cells, B-cell-depleted T cells, or PBMCs.

This CDR3 has 14 residues. The V and J ends lost 7 bases and 11 bases, in that order; junction bases with no gene match: 13. Germline V gives CDR1 LNHDA, CDR2 SQIVND (reference sequence). Assay used: immunoSEQ multiplex PCR; TCRdb lists only in-frame clones, some missing. The repertoire holds around 40,000 clones, with just under 80% as singletons. Sequencing was done on a sample of peripheral blood. This clonotype was obtained from a man older than 75 with active or convalescent COVID-19. This chain links TRBV19 with TRBJ2-1, with TRBD1 identical over 8 bases. CDR3 DNA: TGTGCCAGTACTTCCCAGGGGGCTATCGATAAGCAGTTCTTC. Translated: CASTSQGAIDKQFF.